This T cell receptor (beta chain) was captured in a study of beta chain features in type 1 diabetes. This clone occurred many times. Its antigen is not identified. At one boundary the junction diverges from the germline segment, which might be a read error. This CDR3 is built from 12 residues. Germline V gene sequence: CDR1 ENHRY, CDR2 SYGVKD. Study-level points and caveats: Moderate yet significant TCRB CDR3 shortening was seen in Type 1 diabetes patients in all four CD4+ subsets.

Investigators reverse transcribed all isolated RNA, so they sequenced expressed TCRB transcripts. The assay was immunoSEQ multiplex PCR, and TCRdb's table has in-frame clones only and misses some. The table records some 370,000 clones, 8.5% to 10% of them present only once. The chain uses TRBV10-3 and TRBJ2-2; D is possibly TRBD2 (5 bases). Sequencing was done on a sample of central memory CD4+ T cells from blood. This sequence originates from a man younger than 45 with type 1 diabetes. CDR3 sequence reads: CASSYGGGELFF. In nucleotides, the CDR3 is TGTGCCAGCAGTTACGGAGGCGGGGAGCTGTTTTTT.